In its sample, the clone carrying this TCR beta chain was seen once. Germline V gives CDR1 SGHRS, CDR2 YFSETQ. The CDR3 runs 15 residues. The V gene lost 0 bases and the J gene lost 4 bases, with 13 bases spanning the gap. The record originates from a study of blood T cell repertoires in COVID-19. Background on the study: In each case, the material was cDNA or gDNA derived from T cells, B-cell-depleted T cells, or PBMCs.

The method was immunoSEQ multiplex PCR; TCRdb's version includes in-frame clones alone and lacks a portion of them. The sample consists of some 160,000 clones, approximately 86% of them appearing once. The V gene is TRBV5-1, the J gene TRBJ1-2, with TRBD1 as a possible D gene (5 bases). Sequencing was done on a sample of peripheral blood. This clonotype originated in an elderly woman with COVID-19, enrolled during active disease. The CDR3 loop is CASSLDSGSGYGYTF. CDR3 nucleotide sequence: TGCGCCAGCAGCTTGGACTCAGGGTCGGGCTATGGCTACACCTTC.